The sequence of this T cell receptor (beta chain) was determined in a study of cytomegalovirus exposure and HLA in healthy donors. Findings and limits, study-wide: In a later analysis, HLA-associated TCR beta chains were more clonally expanded than equally common others.

PCR was performed using 60 Vbeta and 13 Jbeta primers. Here immunoSEQ multiplex PCR was the method, and the copy in TCRdb shows in-frame clones only, minus some. The data hold around 100,000 clones, with 82% observed a single time. Between the trimmed V and J ends, which lost 1 base and 0 bases, there was a span of 18 bases. CDR1 and CDR2 (germline): MNHNS, SASEGT. The CDR3 loop spans 18 amino acids. Of note for this clone: Antigen: not known.

The receptor comes from a woman aged 18-29 years in good health and CMV-seronegative. V usage is TRBV6-1 and J usage is TRBJ2-5; D is uncertain. Material: PBMCs. The CDR3 DNA is TGTGCCAGCAGTGAAGGGGCAGGTTTTTACCGACACCAAGAGACCCAGTACTTC. This encodes CASSEGAGFYRHQETQYF.